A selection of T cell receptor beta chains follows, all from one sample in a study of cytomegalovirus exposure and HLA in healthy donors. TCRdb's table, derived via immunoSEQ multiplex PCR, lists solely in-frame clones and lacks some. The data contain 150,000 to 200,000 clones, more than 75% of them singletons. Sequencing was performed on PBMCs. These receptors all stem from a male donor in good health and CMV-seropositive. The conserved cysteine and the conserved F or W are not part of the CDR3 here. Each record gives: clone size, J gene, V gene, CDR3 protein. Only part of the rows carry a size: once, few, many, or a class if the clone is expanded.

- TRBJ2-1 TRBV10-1 ASSESASEISYNEQF
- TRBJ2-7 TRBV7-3 ASSPGSGVYEQY
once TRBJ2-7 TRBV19 ATNRQGAYEQY
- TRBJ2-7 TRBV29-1 SAVRDGYEQY
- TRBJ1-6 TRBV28 ASLQGAGSPLH
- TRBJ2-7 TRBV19 ASSIQSGVSYEQY
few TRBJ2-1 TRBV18 ASSQTGNLLYNEQF
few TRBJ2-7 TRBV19 ASSIRGRTYEQY
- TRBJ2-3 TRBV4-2 ASSPTLAGGAPDTQY
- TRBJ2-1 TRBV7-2 ASSLVGREDEQF